Listed below are T cell receptor beta chains from one sample, sequenced in a study of blood T cell repertoires in COVID-19. Profiled with immunoSEQ multiplex PCR; TCRdb holds only in-frame clones, not every one. The sample holds about 190,000 clones, around 85% seen once. Material for sequencing was PBMCs or T cells enriched from blood (not recorded which). The receptors were gathered from a woman between 25 and 40 years old who had recovered from COVID-19. Both conserved end residues are part of each CDR3. A D gene is named only where the DNA matches it firmly. Size tells how often a clone was seen (once, few, many) or the class of an expanded clone, and some rows leave it out.

TRBJ2-5 TRBV23-1 - - CASSQIRESQETQYF TGCGCCAGCAGTCAAATCCGGGAGAGCCAAGAGACCCAGTACTTC
TRBJ2-5 TRBV6-1 TRBD2 few CASSEGWTSWETQYF TGTGCCAGCAGTGAAGGGTGGACTAGCTGGGAGACCCAGTACTTC
TRBJ2-3 TRBV7-8 - once CASSLRGYGTDTQYF TGTGCCAGCAGCTTAAGGGGGTACGGCACAGATACGCAGTATTTT
TRBJ2-4 TRBV2 TRBD2 - CASLAGGLPKNIQYF TGTGCCAGCTTAGCGGGGGGGCTCCCCAAAAACATTCAGTACTTC
TRBJ2-3 TRBV29-1 - once CSVGPTGDTQYF TGCAGCGTTGGGCCGACGGGGGATACGCAGTATTTT
TRBJ1-1 TRBV5-1 - few CASTPVGGKSAEAFF TGCGCCAGCACCCCGGTGGGCGGGAAAAGCGCTGAAGCTTTCTTT
TRBJ2-7 TRBV15 TRBD2 - CATSARGAYEQYF TGTGCCACCAGCGCCCGGGGGGCCTACGAGCAGTACTTC
TRBJ1-1 TRBV6-5 TRBD1 once CASSHGQGGTEAFF TGTGCCAGCAGTCATGGACAGGGTGGCACTGAAGCTTTCTTT
TRBJ1-2 TRBV20-1 - - CSARVLTGGFGGYTF TGCAGTGCTCGTGTGCTGACAGGAGGTTTTGGTGGCTACACCTTC
TRBJ1-5 TRBV7-6 TRBD1 - CASSLTPGQGANQPQHF TGTGCCAGCAGTTTAACACCGGGACAGGGGGCGAATCAGCCCCAGCATTTT
TRBJ1-2 TRBV7-9 TRBD1 - CASSLRQGVDGYTF TGTGCCAGCTCCTTACGGCAGGGGGTCGATGGCTACACCTTC
TRBJ1-4 TRBV3-1/TRBV3-2 - few CASSPRGSNEKLFF TGTGCCAGCAGCCCTCGGGGGAGTAATGAAAAACTGTTTTTT
TRBJ1-1 TRBV2 - - CASSVSENTEAFF TGTGCCAGCAGTGTCTCAGAAAACACTGAAGCTTTCTTT
TRBJ2-7 TRBV10-3 - - CAISESGAYEQYF TGTGCCATCAGTGAGTCGGGGGCGTACGAGCAGTACTTC
TRBJ2-7 TRBV10-1 - once CASSHRDIPYEQYF TGCGCCAGCAGTCACCGGGACATCCCCTACGAGCAGTACTTC
TRBJ2-2 TRBV19 - - CASSASGASGELFF TGTGCCAGTAGTGCCTCAGGGGCCTCCGGGGAGCTGTTTTTT
TRBJ2-5 TRBV15 TRBD2 - CATSREGTSGYQETQYF TGTGCCACCAGCAGAGAAGGGACTAGCGGGTATCAAGAGACCCAGTACTTC
TRBJ2-3 TRBV24-1 TRBD1 - CATSEEGQGARDTQYF TGTGCCACCAGTGAGGAGGGACAGGGAGCAAGGGATACGCAGTATTTT
TRBJ1-5 TRBV5-6 - once CASSSGIASNQPQHF TGTGCCAGCAGCTCAGGGATCGCGAGCAATCAGCCCCAGCATTTT
TRBJ2-1 TRBV5-1 - - CASSLTGRSHEQFF TGCGCCAGCAGCTTAACGGGGAGGTCACATGAGCAGTTCTTC
TRBJ2-3 TRBV5-1 - - CASSLERSRTDTQYF TGCGCCAGCAGCTTGGAACGGTCCCGGACAGATACGCAGTATTTT
TRBJ1-1 TRBV12-3/TRBV12-4 - - CASSLGAGTEAFF TGTGCCAGCAGTTTAGGGGCGGGCACTGAAGCTTTCTTT
TRBJ1-1 TRBV30 - - CAWSVQAGVVAEAFF TGTGCCTGGAGTGTGCAGGCCGGGGTAGTCGCTGAAGCTTTCTTT
TRBJ1-1 TRBV3-1/TRBV3-2 - - CASSQNVLNTEAFF TGTGCCAGCAGCCAAAATGTCCTAAACACTGAAGCTTTCTTT
TRBJ2-7 TRBV28 TRBD1 - CASKPLLLSDRGPLEQYF TGTGCCAGCAAACCTCTACTCCTCTCGGACAGGGGACCGCTCGAGCAGTACTTC
TRBJ1-6 TRBV7-9 - - CASSLAQGAGNSPLHF TGTGCCAGCAGCTTAGCGCAGGGAGCGGGCAATTCACCCCTCCACTTT
TRBJ2-7 TRBV4-1 - - CASSRGGPTYEQYF TGCGCCAGCAGCAGGGGAGGTCCGACCTACGAGCAGTACTTC
TRBJ2-2 TRBV4-2 - once CASSGGGGGTGELFF TGTGCCAGCAGCGGAGGGGGCGGTGGCACCGGGGAGCTGTTTTTT
TRBJ2-5 TRBV28 - - CASSLVPSSKTQYF TGTGCCAGCAGTTTAGTTCCTAGCTCGAAGACCCAGTACTTC
TRBJ1-6 TRBV19 TRBD1 - CASSSDRGNSPLHF TGTGCCAGTAGTTCGGACAGGGGTAATTCACCCCTCCACTTT
TRBJ2-4 TRBV27 TRBD1 - CASSGGQLAKNIQYF TGTGCCAGCAGTGGGGGACAGCTAGCCAAAAACATTCAGTACTTC
TRBJ1-4 TRBV5-1 - few CASSLGAYNEKLFF TGCGCCAGCAGCCTTGGGGCCTATAATGAAAAACTGTTTTTT
TRBJ2-3 TRBV6-5 TRBD2 - CASKRGGRTDTQYF TGTGCCAGCAAAAGGGGAGGGAGAACAGATACGCAGTATTTT
TRBJ1-5 TRBV2 TRBD1 - CASSVLDRGTGIRNQPQHF TGTGCCAGCAGTGTCCTGGACAGGGGGACAGGGATACGCAATCAGCCCCAGCATTTT
TRBJ1-1 TRBV19 TRBD1 - CASSFRTGGGTEAFF TGTGCCAGTAGTTTTCGTACAGGGGGAGGCACTGAAGCTTTCTTT
TRBJ2-3 TRBV7-9 TRBD2 - CASSPAGGPSDTQYF TGTGCCAGCAGCCCAGCGGGAGGGCCTTCAGATACGCAGTATTTT
TRBJ1-1 TRBV19 - - CASSPAVTTEAFF TGTGCCAGCTCCCCTGCGGTAACCACTGAAGCTTTCTTT
TRBJ1-2 TRBV25-1 - - CASSETLNYGYTF TGTGCCAGCAGTGAAACACTAAACTATGGCTACACCTTC
TRBJ1-1 TRBV5-1 - - CASRLQATEAFF TGCGCCAGCCGCCTTCAAGCTACTGAAGCTTTCTTT
TRBJ2-3 TRBV18 TRBD1 once CASSPLGRGSTDTQYF TGTGCCAGCTCACCACTGGGCAGGGGGAGCACAGATACGCAGTATTTT
TRBJ1-1 TRBV28 - - CASSRAKNTEAFF TGTGCCAGCAGCAGGGCGAAGAACACTGAAGCTTTCTTT
TRBJ1-1 TRBV28 - few CASVTGNTEAFF TGTGCCAGCGTAACAGGTAACACTGAAGCTTTCTTT